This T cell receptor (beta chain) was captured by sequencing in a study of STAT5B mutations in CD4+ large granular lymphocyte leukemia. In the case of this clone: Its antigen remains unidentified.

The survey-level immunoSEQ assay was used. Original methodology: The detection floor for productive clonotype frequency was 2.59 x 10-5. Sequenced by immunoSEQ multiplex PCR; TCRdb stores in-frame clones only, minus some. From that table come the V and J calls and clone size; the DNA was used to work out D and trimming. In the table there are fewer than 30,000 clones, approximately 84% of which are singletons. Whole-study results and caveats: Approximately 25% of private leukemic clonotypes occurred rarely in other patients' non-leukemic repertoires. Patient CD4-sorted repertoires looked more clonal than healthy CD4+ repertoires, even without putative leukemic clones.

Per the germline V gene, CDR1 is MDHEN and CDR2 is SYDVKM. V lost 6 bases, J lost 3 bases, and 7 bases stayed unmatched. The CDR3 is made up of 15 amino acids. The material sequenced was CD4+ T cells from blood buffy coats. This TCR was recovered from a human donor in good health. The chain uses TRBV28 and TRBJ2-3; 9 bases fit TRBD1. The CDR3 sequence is CASRAQGATTDTQYF. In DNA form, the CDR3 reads TGTGCCAGCAGAGCACAGGGGGCAACGACAGATACGCAGTATTTT. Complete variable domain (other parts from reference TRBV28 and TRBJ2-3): DVKVTQSSRYLVKRTGEKVFLECVQDMDHENMFWYRQDPGLGLRLIYFSYDVKMKEKGDIPEGYSVSREKKERFSLILESASTNQTSMYLCASRAQGATTDTQYFGPGTRLTVL.